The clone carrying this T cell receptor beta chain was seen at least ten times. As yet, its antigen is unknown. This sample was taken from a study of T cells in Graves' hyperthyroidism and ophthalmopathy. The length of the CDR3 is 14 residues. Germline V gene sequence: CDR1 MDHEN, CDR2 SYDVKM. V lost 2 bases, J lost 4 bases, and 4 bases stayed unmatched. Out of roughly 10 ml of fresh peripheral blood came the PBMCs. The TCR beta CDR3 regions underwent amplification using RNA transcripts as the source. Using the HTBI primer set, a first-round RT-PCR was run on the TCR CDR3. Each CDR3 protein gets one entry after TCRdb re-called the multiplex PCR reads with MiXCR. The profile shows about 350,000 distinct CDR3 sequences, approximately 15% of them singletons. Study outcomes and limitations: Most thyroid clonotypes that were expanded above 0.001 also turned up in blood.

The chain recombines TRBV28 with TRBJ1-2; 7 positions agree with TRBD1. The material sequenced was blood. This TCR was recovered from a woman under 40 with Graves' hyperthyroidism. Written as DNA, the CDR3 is TGTGCCAGCAGTTTAGGGGGACAGTCCTATGGCTACACCTTC. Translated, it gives CASSLGGQSYGYTF.